The 31 T cell receptor beta chains given below trace back to one sample, sequenced in a study of blood T cell repertoires in COVID-19. Using immunoSEQ multiplex PCR, the repertoire was profiled, and TCRdb retains in-frame clones only, with some absent. The data show 100,000 or so clones, about 86% seen once. The sequenced sample consisted of peripheral blood. All receptors come from a man older than 75 with acute or convalescent COVID-19.

The chain couples TRBV3-1 (or the pseudogene TRBV3-2) to TRBJ2-5; 10 bases match TRBD1. CDR1 and CDR2 (germline): LGHDT, YNNKEL (reference sequence). The CDR3 is 16 amino acids. The junction had 6 bases not matched to a gene; V was cut back by 4 bases and J by 1 base. CDR3 residues: CASSRTGTGVQETQYF. The CDR3 nucleotides read TGTGCCAGCAGCCGAACCGGGACAGGGGTCCAAGAGACCCAGTACTTC.

This clone was counted a single time. The V and J genes are TRBV5-5 and TRBJ2-7; D is ambiguous. The CDR3 totals 15 residues. Trimming removed 0 bases at V and 3 bases at J, with 13 bases between. The V gene's germline CDR1 is SGHKS and CDR2 YYEKEE (reference sequence). CDR3 nucleotides: TGTGCCAGCAGCTTGGCGGTCAGGTCCTTCTACGAGCAGTACTTC. Encoded protein: CASSLAVRSFYEQYF.

The chain employs TRBV6-1 and TRBJ2-7, with 7 bases fitting TRBD1. Germline V gives CDR1 MNHNS, CDR2 SASEGT. J gave up 5 bases and V 5 bases, and 6 bases lay outside the gene matches. The CDR3 runs 13 residues. The CDR3 sequence: CASSSQGSNEQYF. The CDR3 nucleotides read TGTGCCAGCAGTTCACAGGGGTCCAACGAGCAGTACTTC.

The chain uses TRBV6-1 and TRBJ2-1; 9 nucleotides agree with TRBD1. V shed 3 bases, J shed 6 bases, and the junction held 6 bases outside the gene matches. There are 15 residues in the CDR3. Germline V CDR1 and CDR2: MNHNS, SASEGT. DNA of the CDR3: TGTGCCAGCAGTGATCCGGGACAGGGAAGCAATGAGCAGTTCTTC. It specifies CASSDPGQGSNEQFF.

The rearrangement uses TRBV11-3 and TRBJ2-7; D not certain. The CDR3 is made up of 13 amino acids. Trimming shortened V by 2 bases and J by 2 bases, and 7 bases separated the two germline ends. Germline CDR1 SGHNT, CDR2 YENEEA. The CDR3 DNA follows: TGTGCCAGCAGCTTATCAGGCGCCTACGAGCAGTACTTC. It yields the protein CASSLSGAYEQYF.

Only one count was recorded for this clone. This chain joins TRBV28 and TRBJ1-4; no reliable D call. V was pared by 6 bases and J by 10 bases, with 18 bases between. In germline, CDR1 is MDHEN, CDR2 SYDVKM. This CDR3 spans 14 amino acids. CDR3 sequence: CASRSEGRTGKLFF. The CDR3 coding sequence is TGTGCCAGCAGGTCGGAAGGGAGAACCGGAAAACTGTTTTTT.

The V gene is TRBV5-1, the J gene TRBJ1-5; 10 nucleotides line up with TRBD1. CDR1 is SGHRS, CDR2 YFSETQ, per germline. The CDR3 is 15 residues long. The junction had 4 bases not matched to a gene; V was cut back by 0 bases and J by 7 bases. This CDR3 is CASSLGTGGRQPQHF. In DNA, the CDR3 is TGCGCCAGCAGCTTGGGGACAGGGGGTCGGCAGCCCCAGCATTTT. The variable domain in full, completed from reference TRBV5-1 and TRBJ1-5, reads KAGVTQTPRYLIKTRGQQVTLSCSPISGHRSVSWYQQTPGQGLQFLFEYFSETQRNKGNFPGRFSGRQFSNSRSEMNVSTLELGDSALYLCASSLGTGGRQPQHFGDGTRLSIL.

This chain connects TRBV28 to TRBJ1-5; D unclear. The CDR3 runs to 17 residues. The V and J ends lost 3 bases and 0 bases respectively, with 15 bases between them. Germline V gives CDR1 MDHEN, CDR2 SYDVKM. CDR3: CASSLRPPPLSNQPQHF. The CDR3 region has the DNA TGTGCCAGCAGTTTGAGGCCTCCTCCCCTTAGCAATCAGCCCCAGCATTTT.

The chain has TRBV3-1 (or the pseudogene TRBV3-2) and TRBJ1-1, with a possible D match to TRBD1 (5 bases). The CDR3 loop spans 13 amino acids. The ends were cut back, 7 bases at V and 0 bases at J, with 9 bases in the middle. The germline gives CDR1 LGHDT, CDR2 YNNKEL (reference sequence). CDR3 loop: CASKRGVNTEAFF. For the CDR3, the DNA is TGTGCCAGCAAGCGGGGGGTGAACACTGAAGCTTTCTTT.

The chain uses TRBV6-2 or TRBV6-3 and TRBJ1-3; 7 bases are a match to TRBD1. CDR3 size: 14 residues. The V and J ends lost 2 bases and 2 bases, in that order; junction bases with no gene match: 0. Germline V gene lookup returns CDR1 MNHEY and CDR2 SVGEGT. The CDR3 is CASSYTGAGNTIYF. In nucleotides, the CDR3 is TGTGCCAGCAGTTACACAGGGGCTGGAAACACCATATATTTT.

The rearrangement links TRBV28 to TRBJ1-3; no reliable D call. Between the trimmed V and J ends, which lost 1 base and 0 bases, there was a span of 10 bases. The length of the CDR3 is 16 residues. Germline CDR1 and CDR2: MDHEN and SYDVKM. The CDR3 loop reads CASSLLQSFSGNTIYF. The CDR3 bases are TGTGCCAGCAGTTTATTACAGTCATTCTCTGGAAACACCATATATTTT.

The chain recombines TRBV6-2 or TRBV6-3 with TRBJ2-6, with a tentative D call TRBD1 (5 bases). The ends were cut back, 6 bases at V and 2 bases at J, with 14 bases in the middle. The CDR3 runs 16 residues. The germline V gene has CDR1 MNHEY and CDR2 SVGEGT. In DNA form, the CDR3 reads TGTGCCAGCAGCAATATCCAGGGTACTGGGGCCAACGTCCTGACTTTC. It codes for CASSNIQGTGANVLTF.

This clone was detected a few times. J is TRBJ1-3 and V is TRBV30; D is unclear. CDR3 size: 14 residues. Germline lookup yields CDR1 GTSNPN and CDR2 SVGIG (reference sequence). V was shortened by 2 bases and J by 0 bases, with 8 bases between the two germline ends. The DNA for the CDR3 is TGTGCCTGGAGTCTGGGCTACTCTGGAAACACCATATATTTT. Amino acid sequence: CAWSLGYSGNTIYF.

V usage is TRBV28 and J usage is TRBJ2-5, with D tentatively TRBD1 (6 bases). The CDR3 runs 15 residues. Trimming pared 5 bases from V and 1 base from J, leaving 14 bases between. Germline V gives CDR1 MDHEN, CDR2 SYDVKM. This chain's CDR3 is CASSGSGTRQETQYF. The DNA for the CDR3 is TGTGCCAGCAGTGGTAGTGGGACACGCCAAGAGACCCAGTACTTC.

V gene TRBV2 combines with J gene TRBJ2-4; 7 bases agree with TRBD1. V shed 1 base, J shed 2 bases, and the junction held 2 bases outside the gene matches. CDR3 length equals 15 residues. In germline, CDR1 is SNHLY, CDR2 FYNNEI. As DNA, the CDR3 is TGTGCCAGCAGTGAAGGGGGACAGACCAAAAACATTCAGTACTTC. Protein: CASSEGGQTKNIQYF.

J is TRBJ2-5 and V is TRBV5-4; D may be TRBD1 (6 bases). Between the trimmed V and J ends, which lost 3 bases and 0 bases, there was a span of 9 bases. There are 14 residues in the CDR3. The germline V gene has CDR1 SGHNT and CDR2 YYREEE (reference sequence). For the CDR3, the DNA is TGTGCCAGCAGCTCCAGGACAGACCAAGAGACCCAGTACTTC. Protein product: CASSSRTDQETQYF. The whole variable domain, filled in from reference TRBV5-4 and TRBJ2-5, reads ETGVTQSPTHLIKTRGQQVTLRCSSQSGHNTVSWYQQALGQGPQFIFQYYREEENGRGNFPPRFSGLQFPNYSSELNVNALELDDSALYLCASSSRTDQETQYFGPGTRLLVL.

J is TRBJ1-2 and V is TRBV2; 10 bases are shared with TRBD1. This CDR3 region has 15 residues. The ends lost 0 bases at V and 7 bases at J; junction bases unmatched: 5. From germline, CDR1 is SNHLY and CDR2 FYNNEI. The CDR3 reads CASSEALRDRGGYTF. The CDR3 DNA reads TGTGCCAGCAGTGAAGCGCTTCGGGACAGGGGTGGCTACACCTTC.

V and J are TRBV3-1 (or the pseudogene TRBV3-2) and TRBJ2-1; 13 nucleotides agree with TRBD2. The CDR3 extends over 15 amino acids. V shed 8 bases and J 7 bases; nucleotides not matched to a gene: 8. Germline V gene sequence: CDR1 LGHDT, CDR2 YNNKEL (reference sequence). CDR3 DNA: TGTGCCAGCGGACTAGCGGGAGCCCTCGGTAATGAGCAGTTCTTC. This codes for CASGLAGALGNEQFF.

V usage is TRBV2 and J usage is TRBJ2-7; D ambiguous. The germline V gene has CDR1 SNHLY and CDR2 FYNNEI. V was trimmed by 5 bases and J by 0 bases, leaving 17 bases between them. The CDR3 loop spans 16 amino acids. The DNA of the CDR3 is TGTGCCAGCAGTTCGAACCGGCCCGTAGCCTCCTACGAGCAGTACTTC. Its translation: CASSSNRPVASYEQYF.

V gene TRBV29-1 combines with J gene TRBJ2-4; 8 bases align to TRBD1. The germline V gene encodes CDR1 SQVTM and CDR2 ANQGSEA. The length of the CDR3 is 13 residues. The V and J ends lost 4 bases and 6 bases, in that order; junction bases with no gene match: 5. For the CDR3, the DNA is TGCAGCGTTGGGCAGGGGGCGATAAACATTCAGTACTTC. Its translation is CSVGQGAINIQYF.

The V gene is TRBV29-1, the J gene TRBJ2-5; TRBD2 aligns across 11 bases. The length of the CDR3 is 12 residues. V gave up 5 bases and J gave up 7 bases; unmatched junction bases: 3. Germline CDR1 and CDR2: SQVTM and ANQGSEA. The CDR3 spells CSVYSGRGTQYF. The CDR3 bases are TGCAGCGTTTATAGCGGGAGGGGGACCCAGTACTTC.

The chain uses TRBV11-2 and TRBJ1-5; D uncertain. The CDR3 sequence is 14 residues long. Per the germline V gene, CDR1 is SGHAT and CDR2 is FQNNGV. Between the trimmed V and J ends, which lost 1 base and 4 bases, there was a span of 8 bases. This CDR3 reads CASSLGPGNQPQHF. As DNA, the CDR3 is TGTGCCAGCAGCTTAGGGCCGGGGAATCAGCCCCAGCATTTT.

The chain combines TRBV18 with TRBJ1-1; perhaps TRBD1 as D (6 bases). CDR1 is KGHSH, CDR2 LQKENI, per germline. The CDR3 sequence is 14 residues long. Trimming removed 5 bases from V and 5 bases from J, with 15 bases in between. The CDR3 DNA sequence: TGTGCCAGCTCAAGAGTACAGGGTAATACTGAAGCTTTCTTT. This gives the protein CASSRVQGNTEAFF.

The CDR3 coding sequence is TGTGCCAGCAAATCCAGGGGGAATTCACCCCTCCACTTT. Residues: CASKSRGNSPLHF. The J gene is TRBJ1-6, the V gene TRBV6-5; 7 nucleotides agree with TRBD1. Trimming cost V 7 bases and J 7 bases; bases outside gene matches: 4. The CDR3 sequence is 13 residues long. The germline gives CDR1 MNHEY, CDR2 SVGAGI.

This chain joins TRBV3-1 (or the pseudogene TRBV3-2) and TRBJ2-1; no clear D gene. Between the trimmed V and J ends, which lost 4 bases and 7 bases, there was a span of 8 bases. The CDR3 is made up of 12 amino acids. The V gene's germline CDR1 is LGHDT and CDR2 YNNKEL (reference sequence). The CDR3 nucleotides are TGTGCCAGCAGCCGGGCTCTTAATGAGCAGTTCTTC. This translates into CASSRALNEQFF.

The chain joins TRBV28 to TRBJ2-5; 7 bases are a match to TRBD1. The CDR3 spans 14 residues. In germline, CDR1 is MDHEN, CDR2 SYDVKM. Trimming removed 3 bases from V and 2 bases from J; junction bases left unmatched: 3. The CDR3 DNA reads as TGTGCCAGCAGTTTCCTGGGACAGCAAGAGACCCAGTACTTC. It is translated as CASSFLGQQETQYF.

The rearrangement links TRBV24-1 to TRBJ2-3; maybe TRBD2 (6 bases). V lost 0 bases, J lost 3 bases, and 15 bases lay in between. The CDR3 consists of 17 residues. Germline V lookup: CDR1 KGHDR, CDR2 SFDVKD. The CDR3 reads CATSDLRRDGRTDTQYF. CDR3 nucleotides: TGTGCCACCAGTGATTTGAGGCGTGACGGGAGAACAGATACGCAGTATTTT.

V is TRBV29-1 and J is TRBJ2-1; 12 nucleotides agree with TRBD2. The CDR3 loop spans 14 amino acids. Germline CDR1 reads SQVTM; CDR2 reads ANQGSEA. Losses at the gene ends were 1 base for V and 6 bases for J; bases not matched to a gene: 1. CDR3 amino acids: CSVEGTSGINEQFF. CDR3 in DNA: TGCAGCGTTGAAGGGACTAGCGGGATCAATGAGCAGTTCTTC.

V and J are TRBV7-9 and TRBJ1-2; D uncertain. Germline values: CDR1 SEHNR, CDR2 FQNEAQ (reference sequence). The CDR3 is made up of 13 amino acids. Trimming cost V 4 bases and J 8 bases, with 14 bases left between them. The CDR3: CASSSRNGVGYTF. CDR3 bases: TGTGCCAGCAGCTCGCGAAACGGGGTCGGCTACACCTTC.

This sequence joins TRBV6-2 or TRBV6-3 and TRBJ2-1; 10 bases map to TRBD2. CDR1 and CDR2 from the germline V gene are MNHEY and SVGEGT. The CDR3 runs to 15 residues. V lost 6 bases to trimming and J lost 5 bases; unmatched junction nucleotides: 7. The CDR3 loop is CASSQLAGSHNEQFF. The CDR3 region has the DNA TGTGCCAGCAGCCAACTAGCGGGAAGCCACAATGAGCAGTTCTTC.

The rearrangement joins TRBV5-1 to TRBJ1-4; the match to TRBD1 covers 11 bases. CDR1 is SGHRS, CDR2 YFSETQ, per germline. The CDR3 covers 16 residues. V was clipped by 4 bases and J by 3 bases; unmatched bases: 5. The CDR3 protein is CASSVGTGGANEKLFF. Written as DNA, the CDR3 is TGCGCCAGCAGCGTCGGGACAGGGGGAGCTAATGAAAAACTGTTTTTT.